The T cell receptor (beta chain) described here comes from a study of blood T cell repertoires in COVID-19. Study-wide context: From the United States, Italy and Spain came samples of acute and convalescent COVID-19. From T cells, B-cell-depleted T cells, or PBMCs came the material, which was cDNA or gDNA.

Some clones are missing from TCRdb's copy, which holds only in-frame ones; the method was immunoSEQ multiplex PCR. The data hold 250,000 to 300,000 clones, with roughly 85% observed a single time. Up to 2 weeks before entering the study, exposed participants had met a COVID-19 case. The CDR3 is 13 amino acids. Trimming removed 3 bases from V and 6 bases from J, with 9 bases in between. V and J are TRBV12-3 or TRBV12-4 and TRBJ2-1; maybe TRBD2 (6 bases). Sequencing used PBMCs or T cells enriched from blood (not recorded which). This receptor was taken from a man aged 40-49 years who had been exposed to COVID-19. Here the CDR3 reads CASSFGGLNEQFF. The CDR3 DNA follows: TGTGCCAGCAGTTTTGGGGGACTCAATGAGCAGTTCTTC.